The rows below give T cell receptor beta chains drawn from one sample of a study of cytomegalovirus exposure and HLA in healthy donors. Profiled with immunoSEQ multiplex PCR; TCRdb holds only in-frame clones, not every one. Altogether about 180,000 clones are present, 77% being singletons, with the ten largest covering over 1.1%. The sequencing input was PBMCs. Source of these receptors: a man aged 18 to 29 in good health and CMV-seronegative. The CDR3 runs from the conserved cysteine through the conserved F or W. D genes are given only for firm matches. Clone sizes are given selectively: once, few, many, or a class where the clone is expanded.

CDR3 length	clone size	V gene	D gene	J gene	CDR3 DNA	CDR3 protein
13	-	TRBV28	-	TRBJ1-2	TGTGCCAGCAGACCCCCCGGGGTAGGTGGCTACACCTTC	CASRPPGVGGYTF
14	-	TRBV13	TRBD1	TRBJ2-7	TGTGCCAGCAGCGAGGGACAGTCCTCCTACGAGCAGTACTTC	CASSEGQSSYEQYF
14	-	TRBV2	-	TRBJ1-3	TGTGCCAGCAGGAGCCCGGGACAAGGAAACACCATATATTTT	CASRSPGQGNTIYF
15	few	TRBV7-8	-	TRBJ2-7	TGTGCCAGCAGCCCTAACCCTGGCAGGGGCTACGAGCAGTACTTC	CASSPNPGRGYEQYF
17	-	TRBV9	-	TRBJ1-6	TGTGCCAGCAGCGAATGGGAATGGGGGGCCTATAATTCACCCCTCCACTTT	CASSEWEWGAYNSPLHF
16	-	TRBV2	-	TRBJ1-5	TGTGCCAGCAGCGAATTACGGGGGGGGCCCAAACAGCCCCAGCATTTT	CASSELRGGPKQPQHF
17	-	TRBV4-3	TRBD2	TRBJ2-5	TGCGCCAGCAGCCGCCGGATAGGTAGCGGGGGATCAGAGACCCAGTACTTC	CASSRRIGSGGSETQYF
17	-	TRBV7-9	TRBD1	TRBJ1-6	TGTGCCAGCAGCCATACTGGGACAGGGCTGGGAAATTCACCCCTCCACTTT	CASSHTGTGLGNSPLHF
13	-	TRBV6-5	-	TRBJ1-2	TGTGCCAGCAGTTCCGACAGGAACTATGGCTACACCTTC	CASSSDRNYGYTF
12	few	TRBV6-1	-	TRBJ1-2	TGTGCCAGCATCGGGGTGGTTCGGGGCTACACCTTC	CASIGVVRGYTF
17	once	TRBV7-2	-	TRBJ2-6	TGTGCCAGCAGCTTACAGGGTAGGAGTCCTGGGGCCAACGTCCTGACTTTC	CASSLQGRSPGANVLTF
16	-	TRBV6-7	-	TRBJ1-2	TGTGCCAGCAGTTACCCTTCCTTTCCCTCTAACTATGGCTACACCTTC	CASSYPSFPSNYGYTF
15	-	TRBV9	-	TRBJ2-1	TGTGCCAGCTCCCGGTGGGCGAGTGGAGGGAATGAGCAGTTCTTC	CASSRWASGGNEQFF
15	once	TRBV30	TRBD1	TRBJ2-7	TGTGCCTGGAGTGTACTGGGACAGGGGATCTGCGAGCAGTACTTC	CAWSVLGQGICEQYF
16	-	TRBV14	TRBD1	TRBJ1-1	TGTGCCAGCAGCCACCTAACGGGACAGGGTGGCACTGAAGCTTTCTTT	CASSHLTGQGGTEAFF
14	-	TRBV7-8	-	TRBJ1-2	TGTGCCAGCAGCTTAAATGTCCAGGGGTATGGCTACACCTTC	CASSLNVQGYGYTF
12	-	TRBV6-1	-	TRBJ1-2	TGTGCCAGCAGTATCCCCCTCCGGGGCTACACCTTC	CASSIPLRGYTF
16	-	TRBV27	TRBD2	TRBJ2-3	TGTGCCAGCGGGGGCGCGCGGGGGGTCGGCCTAAATACGCAGTATTTT	CASGGARGVGLNTQYF
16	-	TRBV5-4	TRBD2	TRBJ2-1	TGTGCCAGCAGCTTGGGGACTAGCGGGATCTACAATGAGCAGTTCTTC	CASSLGTSGIYNEQFF
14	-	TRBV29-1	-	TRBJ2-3	TGCAGCGTTGATTCGGGGGAGGGGGCAGATACGCAGTATTTT	CSVDSGEGADTQYF
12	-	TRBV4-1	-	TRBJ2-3	TGCGCCAGCAGCCAACCAGCGGATACGCAGTATTTT	CASSQPADTQYF
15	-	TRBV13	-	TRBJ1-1	TGTGCCAGCAGCTTGTACGTCAGGGGAGGGACTGAAGCTTTCTTT	CASSLYVRGGTEAFF
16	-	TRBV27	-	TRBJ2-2	TGTGCCAGCAGTTTAACGGCCACGGGAGTTACCGGGGAGCTGTTTTTT	CASSLTATGVTGELFF
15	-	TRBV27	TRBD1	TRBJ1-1	TGTGCCAGCAGGCCGGAGGGGGCGAAGAACACTGAAGCTTTCTTT	CASRPEGAKNTEAFF
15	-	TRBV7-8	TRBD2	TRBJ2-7	TGTGCCAGCAGCTTAACTCCGGGACTAGCGGGAGAGCAGTACTTC	CASSLTPGLAGEQYF
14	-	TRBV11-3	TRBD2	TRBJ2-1	TGTGCCAGCAGCTTCCCGTTAGCGGGGGGTGAGCAGTTCTTC	CASSFPLAGGEQFF
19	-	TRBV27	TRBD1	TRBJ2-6	TGTGCCAGCAGTTCGCCCTCCGGGACAGGGCTCTCTGGGGCCAACGTCCTGACTTTC	CASSSPSGTGLSGANVLTF
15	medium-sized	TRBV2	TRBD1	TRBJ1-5	TGTGCCAGCAGTTCCCCAGGGGGCCTTAATCAGCCCCAGCATTTT	CASSSPGGLNQPQHF
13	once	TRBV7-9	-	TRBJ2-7	TGTGCCAGCAGCTTGGGCTCCACGTTTCAGCAGTACTTC	CASSLGSTFQQYF
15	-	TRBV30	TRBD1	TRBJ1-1	TGTGCCTGGAGTCGTGGGGGGACGACAGGGACTGAAGCTTTCTTT	CAWSRGGTTGTEAFF
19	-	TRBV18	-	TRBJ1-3	TGTGCCAGCTCACCTATATCATATAACAGGGAAATCTCTGGAAACACCATATATTTT	CASSPISYNREISGNTIYF
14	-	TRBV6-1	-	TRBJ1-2	TGTGCCAGCAGCCCGTGGACAGTCAACTATGGCTACACCTTC	CASSPWTVNYGYTF
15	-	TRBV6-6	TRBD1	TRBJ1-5	TGTGCCAGCAGTTGGGCAACAGGGGGCAATCAGCCCCAGCATTTT	CASSWATGGNQPQHF
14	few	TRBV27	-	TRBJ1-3	TGTGCCAGCAGCCACACAGGCGATGGAAACACCATATATTTT	CASSHTGDGNTIYF
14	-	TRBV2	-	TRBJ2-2	TGTGCCAGCAGTGAAGCAGGGGACACCGGGGAGCTGTTTTTT	CASSEAGDTGELFF
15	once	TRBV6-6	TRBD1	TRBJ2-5	TGTGCCAGCAGTTACGACAGGGGGCGAGGAGAGACCCAGTACTTC	CASSYDRGRGETQYF
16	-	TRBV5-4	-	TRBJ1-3	TGTGCCAGCAGCTTTCCCACCGGGACACGAGGAAACACCATATATTTT	CASSFPTGTRGNTIYF
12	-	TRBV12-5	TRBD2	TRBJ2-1	TGTGCTAGTGGCATGGGGGGGTATGAGCAGTTCTTC	CASGMGGYEQFF
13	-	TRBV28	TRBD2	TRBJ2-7	TGTGCCAGCAGCGACACTAGCGGGAACATTCTGTACTTC	CASSDTSGNILYF
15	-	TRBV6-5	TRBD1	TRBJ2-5	TGTGCCAGCAGTTTCCGGGACAGGGGGCCAGAGACCCAGTACTTC	CASSFRDRGPETQYF
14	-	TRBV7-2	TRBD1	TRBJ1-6	TGTGCCAGCAGGTCGGGACAGTATAATTCACCCCTCCACTTT	CASRSGQYNSPLHF
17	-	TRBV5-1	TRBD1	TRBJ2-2	TGCGCCAGCAGCACCCGGGACAGGGTTCCTGGCTCCGGGGAGCTGTTTTTT	CASSTRDRVPGSGELFF
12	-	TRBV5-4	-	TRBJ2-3	TGTGCCAGCAGCTTGCTACGCTCCGCGCAGTATTTT	CASSLLRSAQYF
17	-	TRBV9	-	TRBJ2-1	TGTGCCAGCAGTCTAGGTTCGGATCTCCGTGTCTACAATGAGCAGTTCTTC	CASSLGSDLRVYNEQFF
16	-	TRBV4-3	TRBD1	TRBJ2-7	TGCGCCAGCAGCCAAGGCCGCACAGGGGCTCTCCACGAGCAGTACTTC	CASSQGRTGALHEQYF
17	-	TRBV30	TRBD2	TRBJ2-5	TGTGCCTGGAGCGCAAGCCTACTAGCGGGAGGGTTAGAGACCCAGTACTTC	CAWSASLLAGGLETQYF
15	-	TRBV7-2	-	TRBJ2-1	TGTGCCAGCAGCTTAGACCAGGGCCTGTACAATGAGCAGTTCTTC	CASSLDQGLYNEQFF
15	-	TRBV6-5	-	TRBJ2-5	TGTGCCAGCAGATTACTGGGGGGGGGCAGAGAGACCCAGTACTTC	CASRLLGGGRETQYF